This T cell receptor (beta chain) emerged from a study of cytomegalovirus exposure and HLA in healthy donors. General study results and limits: Subsequent analysis of the approximately 110 validation repertoires found a tendency for first-cohort TCR clusters to co-occur.

Trimming removed 2 bases from V and 0 bases from J, with 5 bases in between. Germline V gives CDR1 SGHTA, CDR2 FQGTGA. The CDR3 loop spans 14 amino acids. About this clone: Its specificity is not known.

Generated by immunoSEQ multiplex PCR, the TCRdb table keeps only in-frame clones and is missing some. The data show 150,000 to 200,000 clones, 89% seen once. Source material: PBMCs. This receptor was taken from a man aged 18 to 30 in good health and CMV-seropositive. V gene TRBV7-3 combines with J gene TRBJ2-1; unclear D gene. The CDR3 here is CASSLLGSYNEQFF. CDR3 bases: TGTGCCAGCAGCTTACTAGGCTCCTACAATGAGCAGTTCTTC.